The 13 T cell receptor beta chains reported below all come from one sample, sequenced in a study of CD8+ T cells in alopecia areata. Reverse transcribed after extraction, RNA yielded cDNA as the sequencing template. Profiling relied on immunoSEQ multiplex PCR, and the TCRdb table lists in-frame clones only, not all of them. This sample has 50,000 to 80,000 clones, with 40% to 50% found just once. The sample comprised NKG2D-low CD8+ T cells sorted from blood. These receptors came from a human donor with alopecia areata.

This clone was picked up a small number of times. The V and J genes are TRBV19 and TRBJ1-1, with D hard to call. Germline V gives CDR1 LNHDA, CDR2 SQIVND (reference sequence). This CDR3 comprises 12 residues. The germline V and J ends were trimmed by 5 bases and 4 bases, with 8 bases remaining between them. CDR3 residues: CASSPPGTEAFF. CDR3 bases: TGTGCCAGTAGTCCCCCGGGCACTGAAGCTTTCTTT.

This clone was seen only a few times. This chain uses TRBV12-5 with TRBJ1-1; D is undetermined. This CDR3 is 13 amino acids long. Germline values: CDR1 LGHNT, CDR2 FRNRAP. Deletions cut 1 base from V and 0 bases from J, with 3 bases between. CDR3 in DNA: TGTGCTAGTGGTTTGGGTATGAACACTGAAGCTTTCTTT. It encodes CASGLGMNTEAFF.

The chain recombines TRBV27 with TRBJ2-1; 9 nucleotides line up with TRBD2. With 5 bases clipped from V and 2 bases from J, the junction kept 4 bases outside the gene matches. This CDR3 comprises 15 residues. Germline V CDR1 and CDR2: MNHEY, SMNVEV (reference sequence). The CDR3 coding sequence is TGTGCCAGCAGTCCCTTAGCGGGGGCCTACAATGAGCAGTTCTTC. It is translated as CASSPLAGAYNEQFF.

The V gene is TRBV6-6, the J gene TRBJ2-7; TRBD2 matches at 7 bases. CDR1 and CDR2 from the germline V gene are MNHNY and SVGAGI (reference sequence). Trimming took 2 bases from V and 7 from J; bases not matched to a gene: 11. The CDR3 consists of 15 residues. Here the CDR3 DNA reads TGTGCCAGCAGTTACGTTCGGGAGGCTCCGGGGGAGCAGTACTTC. This encodes CASSYVREAPGEQYF.

This clone was counted a few times. V and J are TRBV29-1 and TRBJ2-1, with 15 bases aligning to TRBD2. The CDR3 loop spans 18 amino acids. The ends lost 4 bases at V and 1 base at J; junction bases unmatched: 8. CDR1 SQVTM and CDR2 ANQGSEA come from the germline V gene. The CDR3 DNA reads as TGCAGCGTTGGAAGGACTAGCGGGAGGGTCCTTTCCTACAATGAGCAGTTCTTC. It yields the protein CSVGRTSGRVLSYNEQFF.

The chain couples TRBV5-1 to TRBJ2-5, with TRBD2 as a possible D gene (6 bases). Germline V gene sequence: CDR1 SGHRS, CDR2 YFSETQ. Trimming cost V 5 bases and J 3 bases, with 17 bases left between them. This CDR3 contains 15 residues. CDR3 coding DNA: TGCGCCAGCAGGGTGGAGGGGATGAAAGAAGAGACCCAGTACTTC. It encodes CASRVEGMKEETQYF.

This clone was seen more than once but under ten times. This chain joins TRBV27 and TRBJ2-2; D remains ambiguous. The germline V and J ends were trimmed by 6 bases and 8 bases, with 7 bases remaining between them. Germline loops: CDR1 MNHEY, CDR2 SMNVEV (reference sequence). The CDR3 contains 11 residues. CDR3 nucleotide sequence: TGTGCCAGCAGCCAAGCAGGGGAGCTGTTTTTT. Encoded protein: CASSQAGELFF.

This clone was observed a few times. V is TRBV7-3 and J is TRBJ2-5, with D hard to call. With 4 bases removed from V and 0 bases from J, the gap between germline ends came to 12 bases. The CDR3 has 15 residues. Per germline, CDR1 SGHTA and CDR2 FQGTGA. The CDR3 is CASSSVGPDQETQYF. The CDR3 coding sequence is TGTGCCAGCAGCTCCGTCGGTCCCGACCAAGAGACCCAGTACTTC.

There are a few counts of this clone. This rearrangement joins TRBV28 to TRBJ2-7; no reliable D call. V dropped 7 bases and J dropped 2 bases, with 12 bases sitting between them. Germline values: CDR1 MDHEN, CDR2 SYDVKM. This CDR3 comprises 13 residues. The CDR3 spells CASTSNSPYEQYF. CDR3 sequence (DNA): TGTGCCAGCACCTCGAACAGCCCCTACGAGCAGTACTTC.

This chain joins TRBV29-1 and TRBJ1-2, with TRBD1 matching over 11 bases. In germline, CDR1 is SQVTM, CDR2 ANQGSEA. The V and J ends lost 7 bases and 3 bases, in that order; junction bases with no gene match: 4. The CDR3 is 13 amino acids. The CDR3 sequence is CSGTGGDHYGYTF. CDR3 in DNA: TGCAGCGGGACAGGGGGCGATCACTATGGCTACACCTTC.

In this sample, this clone turned up a few times. The V and J genes are TRBV15 and TRBJ2-7; 11 bases agree with TRBD2. CDR3 length equals 15 residues. Germline CDR1 and CDR2: LNHNV and YYDKDF (reference sequence). The V segment lost 3 bases and the J segment 6 bases; nucleotides outside the gene matches: 7. CDR3 in amino acids: CATSSPTSGISEQYF. The CDR3 coding sequence is TGTGCCACCAGCAGTCCGACTAGCGGGATTTCCGAGCAGTACTTC.

This clone was detected only once. The genes are TRBV7-2 and TRBJ2-7; a possible D gene is TRBD2 (5 bases). This CDR3 is built from 13 residues. The ends were cut back, 5 bases at V and 4 bases at J, with 12 bases in the middle. Germline V gene data show CDR1 as SGHTA and CDR2 as FQGNSA. The CDR3 spells CASSQWRGYEQYF. The CDR3, as DNA: TGTGCCAGCAGCCAGTGGCGCGGGTACGAGCAGTACTTC.

This chain connects TRBV29-1 to TRBJ2-6; no clear D. CDR1 is SQVTM, CDR2 ANQGSEA, per germline. There are 15 residues in the CDR3. Trimming stripped 0 bases from V and 4 bases from J, with 10 bases between. CDR3 nucleotides: TGCAGCGTTGAAGATGGCCTGGAAGGGGCCAACGTCCTGACTTTC. Its translation: CSVEDGLEGANVLTF.